Listed here is a single TCR beta chain. Authors' analysis steps: From reference gene primer amplification, estimates of nucleated cell counts were derived. TCRdb's table, derived via immunoSEQ multiplex PCR, lists solely in-frame clones and lacks some. The V and J calls and the clone size are those of that table, but D and trimming were determined from the DNA. Of about 140,000 clones in the sample, about 84% were seen once. This sample was included in a study of blood T cell repertoires in COVID-19. Study-level information: In each case, the material was cDNA or gDNA derived from T cells, B-cell-depleted T cells, or PBMCs.

Exposed enrollees encountered a COVID-19 case at some point within 2 weeks before study entry. This CDR3 is built from 15 residues. Between the trimmed V and J ends, which lost 3 bases and 1 base, there was a span of 11 bases. Germline assignment: CDR1 LNHDA and CDR2 SQIVND (reference sequence). Sequenced material: PBMCs or T cells enriched from blood (not recorded which). The TCR sequence derives from a woman between 18 and 29 years old who had been exposed to COVID-19. The J gene is TRBJ2-3, the V gene TRBV19; D is possibly TRBD2 (6 bases). For the CDR3, the DNA is TGTGCCAGTAGTATCGGACTATCTGGCACAGATACGCAGTATTTT. The encoded protein is CASSIGLSGTDTQYF.